The 27 T cell receptor beta chains given below trace back to one sample, sequenced in a study of blood T cell repertoires in COVID-19. Profiled with immunoSEQ multiplex PCR; TCRdb holds only in-frame clones, not every one. The repertoire holds some 280,000 clones, 75% to 90% seen once, with about 3% in the top ten. The source material was peripheral blood. These receptors all come from a woman aged 25-40 years with active or convalescent COVID-19.

This clone came up a few times. The V and J genes are TRBV13 and TRBJ2-5; a possible D gene is TRBD2 (5 bases). The CDR3 extends over 13 amino acids. Trimming left V 0 bases short and J 4 bases short, with 6 bases between. CDR1 is PRHDT and CDR2 is FYEKMQ in the germline V gene (reference sequence). The chain's CDR3 is CASSLGGVETQYF. The CDR3 nucleotides read TGTGCCAGCAGCTTAGGGGGAGTAGAGACCCAGTACTTC.

V is TRBV5-1 and J is TRBJ2-3; weak D call: TRBD1 (6 bases). Germline-derived CDR1 and CDR2 are SGHRS and YFSETQ. The CDR3 runs to 15 residues. Trimming removed 2 bases at V and 1 base at J, with 11 bases between. The CDR3 bases are TGCGCCAGCAGCTTACAGGGATTGGGCACAGATACGCAGTATTTT. Protein product: CASSLQGLGTDTQYF.

V is TRBV11-3 and J is TRBJ1-2, with D uncertain. The CDR3 is 12 residues long. Germline loops: CDR1 SGHNT, CDR2 YENEEA. Trimming took off 11 bases at V and 0 bases at J, with 10 bases between the two ends. In DNA, the CDR3 is TGTGCCTCCACTTGGTCTAACTATGGCTACACCTTC. Protein: CASTWSNYGYTF.

The chain employs TRBV9 and TRBJ2-2; D not resolved. Between the trimmed V and J ends, which lost 0 bases and 0 bases, there was a span of 6 bases. Per germline, CDR1 SGDLS and CDR2 YYNGEE. The CDR3 length is 15 residues. The CDR3 reads CASSVGVANTGELFF. CDR3 in DNA: TGTGCCAGCAGCGTAGGAGTTGCGAACACCGGGGAGCTGTTTTTT.

The J gene is TRBJ1-3, the V gene TRBV30; D not certain. Trimming cost V 2 bases and J 1 base, with 9 bases left between them. Germline CDR1 GTSNPN, CDR2 SVGIG (reference sequence). This CDR3 has 14 residues. CDR3 region: CAWSSRGSGNTIYF. CDR3 DNA sequence: TGTGCCTGGAGTTCACGAGGGTCTGGAAACACCATATATTTT.

The chain is built from TRBV2 and TRBJ2-7; D is undetermined. V was shortened by 1 base and J by 2 bases, with 3 bases between the two germline ends. Germline lookup yields CDR1 SNHLY and CDR2 FYNNEI. This CDR3 region has 12 residues. In DNA form, the CDR3 reads TGTGCCAGCAGTGAAGGGCCCTACGAGCAGTACTTC. Amino acid sequence: CASSEGPYEQYF.

The chain couples TRBV11-3 to TRBJ2-7, with 9 bases aligning to TRBD1. With 5 bases clipped from V and 8 bases from J, the junction kept 7 bases outside the gene matches. CDR3 size: 13 residues. Per the germline V gene, CDR1 is SGHNT and CDR2 is YENEEA. CDR3 DNA sequence: TGTGCCAGCAGCCCAGGGACAGGGAGCAAGCAGTACTTC. Translation: CASSPGTGSKQYF.

The chain has TRBV6-4 and TRBJ2-2; 8 nucleotides line up with TRBD2. CDR1 is MRHNA and CDR2 is SNTAGT in the germline V gene. V gave up 0 bases and J gave up 6 bases; unmatched junction bases: 6. The CDR3 spans 16 residues. CDR3 nucleotide sequence: TGTGCCAGCAGTGACTCCAGCGGCGGGGGGCCCGGGGAGCTGTTTTTT. It encodes CASSDSSGGGPGELFF.

The genes are TRBV25-1 and TRBJ2-3; D might be TRBD2 (5 bases). The CDR3 runs 17 residues. V lost 1 base and J 4 bases, leaving 18 bases between the germline ends. Germline V gene lookup returns CDR1 MGHDK and CDR2 SYGVNS. CDR3 sequence: CASSESRSPRAADTQYF. The CDR3 region has the DNA TGTGCCAGCAGTGAATCCCGGTCCCCGAGGGCGGCAGATACGCAGTATTTT. The whole variable domain, filled in from reference TRBV25-1 and TRBJ2-3, reads EADIYQTPRYLVIGTGKKITLECSQTMGHDKMYWYQQDPGMELHLIHYSYGVNSTEKGDLSSESTVSRIRTEHFPLTLESARPSHTSQYLCASSESRSPRAADTQYFGPGTRLTVL.

The rearrangement links TRBV25-1 to TRBJ2-3; no firm D call. This CDR3 region has 17 residues. The V gene lost 3 bases and the J gene lost 2 bases, with 18 bases spanning the gap. The V gene's germline CDR1 is MGHDK and CDR2 SYGVNS. CDR3 protein: CASSDGPADFYTDTQYF. CDR3 DNA sequence: TGTGCCAGCAGTGATGGCCCCGCAGATTTTTACACAGATACGCAGTATTTT. The full variable domain, completed using reference TRBV25-1 and TRBJ2-3, is EADIYQTPRYLVIGTGKKITLECSQTMGHDKMYWYQQDPGMELHLIHYSYGVNSTEKGDLSSESTVSRIRTEHFPLTLESARPSHTSQYLCASSDGPADFYTDTQYFGPGTRLTVL.

The rearrangement links TRBV27 to TRBJ1-6; 7 positions agree with TRBD1. V dropped 0 bases and J dropped 10; count of bases not matched to a gene: 6. CDR1 is MNHEY and CDR2 is SMNVEV in the germline V gene (reference sequence). The CDR3 has 15 residues. The CDR3 sequence: CASSLSRGGGSPLHF. CDR3 coding DNA: TGTGCCAGCAGTTTATCGAGAGGGGGCGGATCACCCCTCCACTTT.

The chain joins TRBV18 to TRBJ1-1; tentative D call: TRBD1 (5 bases). The length of the CDR3 is 16 residues. CDR1 KGHSH and CDR2 LQKENI come from the germline V gene. Trimming pared 3 bases from V and 0 bases from J, leaving 14 bases between. The CDR3 DNA sequence: TGTGCCAGCTCACCGGGGGGGGGACTAATGAACACTGAAGCTTTCTTT. This codes for CASSPGGGLMNTEAFF.

The genes are TRBV29-1 and TRBJ2-7; D may be TRBD1 (5 bases). CDR3 length: 11 residues. CDR1 and CDR2 from the germline V gene are SQVTM and ANQGSEA. The V and J ends lost 3 bases and 5 bases respectively, with 8 bases between them. The CDR3: CSVDKGDEQYF. CDR3 DNA: TGCAGCGTTGATAAAGGGGACGAGCAGTACTTC.

The chain uses TRBV7-9 and TRBJ2-7; 9 bases map to TRBD2. CDR3 length equals 17 residues. Germline values: CDR1 SEHNR, CDR2 FQNEAQ (reference sequence). After removal of 1 base from V and 4 bases from J, the junction contained 11 bases not matched to a gene. The CDR3 DNA reads as TGTGCCAGCAGCTTAGGCGTGGGAGCGGGGGGTGAATACGAGCAGTACTTC. Protein sequence: CASSLGVGAGGEYEQYF.

V is TRBV18 and J is TRBJ2-4; 15 bases map to TRBD2. CDR1 is KGHSH, CDR2 LQKENI, per germline. After removal of 7 bases from V and 1 base from J, the junction contained 23 bases not matched to a gene. This CDR3 spans 23 amino acids. The CDR3 region has the DNA TGTGCCAGCTGGCCCCCGGGACTAGCGGGGGGCCTATTCAGTACGCTGGCCAAAAACATTCAGTACTTC. It is translated as CASWPPGLAGGLFSTLAKNIQYF.

The table lists this clone with a count of one. J is TRBJ2-7 and V is TRBV5-6, with D tentatively TRBD2 (7 bases). Trimming took 2 bases from V and 3 from J, leaving 21 bases between them. CDR3 length equals 17 residues. CDR1 is SGHDT and CDR2 is YYEEEE in the germline V gene. In DNA, the CDR3 is TGTGCCAGCAGCTTCCGGACTTTGAAGGGGGGGTACTACGAGCAGTACTTC. It specifies CASSFRTLKGGYYEQYF.

The sample holds a few counts of this clone. J is TRBJ2-7 and V is TRBV4-2, with TRBD2 matching 7 bases. There are 12 residues in the CDR3. V shed 4 bases and J 4 bases; nucleotides not matched to a gene: 1. Germline lookup yields CDR1 LGHNA and CDR2 YNFKEQ. CDR3 nucleotide sequence: TGTGCCAGCAGCCGTAGCGGGTACGAGCAGTACTTC. It is translated as CASSRSGYEQYF.

V and J are TRBV14 and TRBJ1-2; TRBD1 agrees at 9 bases. Losses at the gene ends were 1 base for V and 4 bases for J; bases not matched to a gene: 10. The CDR3 extends over 17 amino acids. Looked up from germline, CDR1 is SGHDN and CDR2 is FVKESK. CDR3 bases: TGTGCCAGCAGCCAAGCCGGGACAGGGTCCCTTTTCTATGGCTACACCTTC. Translated, it gives CASSQAGTGSLFYGYTF.

The chain recombines TRBV6-1 with TRBJ2-3; weak D call: TRBD1 (6 bases). The CDR3 spans 16 residues. V was pared by 4 bases and J by 1 base, with 15 bases between. The germline V gene encodes CDR1 MNHNS and CDR2 SASEGT. The CDR3 DNA reads TGTGCCAGCAGTGTGACAGGCCAGGTCGGCACAGATACGCAGTATTTT. Translating it yields CASSVTGQVGTDTQYF.

The chain is built from TRBV12-3 or TRBV12-4 and TRBJ1-1; D is uncertain. The CDR3 is 12 amino acids. V lost 7 bases and J lost 4, with 10 bases in between. The CDR3 region is CASTLRGTEAFF. The DNA for the CDR3 is TGTGCCAGCACTCTAAGAGGCACTGAAGCTTTCTTT.

The chain is built from TRBV24-1 and TRBJ2-2; perhaps TRBD1 as D (6 bases). Germline V gene sequence: CDR1 KGHDR, CDR2 SFDVKD. The CDR3 runs to 16 residues. Trimming removed 0 bases from V and 6 bases from J, with 13 bases in between. The CDR3 loop is CATSDLNRESPGELFF. CDR3 nucleotides: TGTGCCACCAGTGATTTGAACAGGGAAAGTCCCGGGGAGCTGTTTTTT.

This chain uses TRBV19 with TRBJ2-7; 8 positions match TRBD1. The CDR3 is made up of 14 amino acids. Germline V CDR1 and CDR2: LNHDA, SQIVND (reference sequence). V lost 4 bases and J lost 2; bases outside the gene matches: 4. CDR3 region: CASSSMDRAYEQYF. The CDR3 region has the DNA TGTGCCAGTAGTAGCATGGACAGGGCCTACGAGCAGTACTTC.

The chain joins TRBV2 to TRBJ1-2; the D gene is possibly TRBD1 (5 bases). This CDR3 has 12 residues. Trimming pared 4 bases from V and 4 bases from J, leaving 7 bases between. Germline-derived CDR1 and CDR2 are SNHLY and FYNNEI. The CDR3 here is CASSVQGYGYTF. CDR3 sequence (DNA): TGTGCCAGCAGTGTCCAGGGCTATGGCTACACCTTC.

For this clone: The same CDR3 can be traced to other DNA sequences in this sample. The rearrangement joins TRBV3-1 (or the pseudogene TRBV3-2) to TRBJ2-3, with 12 bases fitting TRBD1. Germline V gene lookup returns CDR1 LGHDT and CDR2 YNNKEL (reference sequence). CDR3 length: 13 residues. V was pared by 8 bases and J by 6 bases, with 3 bases of the junction left unmatched. DNA for the CDR3: TGTGCCAGCCGGGACAGGGGGCGGGATACGCAGTATTTT. It codes for CASRDRGRDTQYF.

The CDR3 bases are TGTGCCACCAGTGACTTCACAGGGCCCCACTACAATGAGCAGTTCTTC. Translation gives CATSDFTGPHYNEQFF. V and J are TRBV24-1 and TRBJ2-1; possible D gene TRBD1, 6 bases. In germline, CDR1 is KGHDR, CDR2 SFDVKD. The CDR3 spans 16 residues. The V and J ends lost 4 bases and 3 bases respectively, with 15 bases between them.

The chain couples TRBV19 to TRBJ2-2; TRBD2 aligns across 7 bases. CDR1 and CDR2 (germline): LNHDA, SQIVND (reference sequence). There are 14 residues in the CDR3. V lost 7 bases to trimming and J lost 5 bases; unmatched junction nucleotides: 7. The CDR3 spells CASTLGGSTGELFF. In DNA, the CDR3 is TGTGCCAGTACCCTGGGGGGGAGTACCGGGGAGCTGTTTTTT.

The chain has TRBV9 and TRBJ2-3, with 7 bases fitting TRBD2. The CDR3 is made up of 16 amino acids. The germline V gene encodes CDR1 SGDLS and CDR2 YYNGEE. V gave up 4 bases and J gave up 7 bases; unmatched junction bases: 15. The DNA for the CDR3 is TGTGCCAGCAGCCCGGCGGAGCGGGGCGCCTTCAATACGCAGTATTTT. Its protein product is CASSPAERGAFNTQYF.